These 29 T cell receptor beta chains were sequenced from one sample in a study of lymphopenia after photon versus proton radiotherapy. Sequencing used immunoSEQ multiplex PCR; TCRdb keeps in-frame clones, though not all of them. Seen here are 83,000 or so clones, about 86% observed once, and the top ten hold more than 1.2%. The material sequenced was peripheral blood, taken from a patient treated with proton-based radiotherapy. The receptors were sampled from a man between 60 and 75 years old with pancreatic cancer.

This clone was recorded a few times. The chain joins TRBV6-5 to TRBJ2-3; 9 nucleotides align to TRBD1. V lost 4 bases, J lost 5 bases, and 4 bases stayed unmatched. The CDR3 length is 14 residues. CDR1 and CDR2 from the germline V gene are MNHEY and SVGAGI. CDR3 amino acids: CASSSGTGLDTQYF. CDR3 coding DNA: TGTGCCAGCAGTTCCGGGACAGGGTTAGATACGCAGTATTTT.

This rearrangement joins TRBV7-6 to TRBJ2-1, with a tentative D call TRBD2 (5 bases). Per germline, CDR1 SGHVS and CDR2 FNYEAQ. There are 17 residues in the CDR3. Trimming removed 0 bases at V and 5 bases at J, with 17 bases between. The CDR3: CASSLALPSRLNNEQFF. CDR3 DNA sequence: TGTGCCAGCAGCTTAGCGCTCCCTAGCAGACTTAACAATGAGCAGTTCTTC.

This chain links TRBV7-9 with TRBJ2-1; 8 nucleotides agree with TRBD2. The CDR3 has 12 amino acids. Germline V gene lookup returns CDR1 SEHNR and CDR2 FQNEAQ (reference sequence). V trimming: 7 bases; J trimming: 10 bases; junction bases outside the gene matches: 6. CDR3 residues: CASTLREGEQFF. DNA for the CDR3: TGTGCCAGCACCCTCCGGGAGGGGGAGCAGTTCTTC.

The chain recombines TRBV6-5 with TRBJ1-1, with 8 bases fitting TRBD1. J was trimmed by 5 bases and V by 7 bases; bases with no gene match: 12. There are 15 residues in the CDR3. Germline CDR1 reads MNHEY; CDR2 reads SVGAGI. Written as DNA, the CDR3 is TGTGCCAGCACCTTCTCCAGGGGGCGCGTGACTGAAGCTTTCTTT. Protein product: CASTFSRGRVTEAFF.

This clone was observed a few times. V usage is TRBV21-1 and J usage is TRBJ1-5. TRBV21-1 constitutes a pseudogene. The CDR3 is made up of 16 amino acids. The CDR3 nucleotides are TGTGCCAGCGAAATCGTAGGACTGACGAGCAATCAGCCCCAGCATTTT. Protein product: CASEIVGLTSNQPQHF.

This clone has a single count. This rearrangement joins TRBV7-9 to TRBJ2-7, with 8 nucleotides matching TRBD2. CDR1 and CDR2 (germline): SEHNR, FQNEAQ (reference sequence). The CDR3 covers 13 residues. V lost 5 bases and J lost 4; bases outside the gene matches: 4. The CDR3 region is CASSPSGRYEQYF. CDR3 coding DNA: TGTGCCAGCAGCCCAAGCGGGAGATACGAGCAGTACTTC.

The chain joins TRBV30 to TRBJ2-7, with TRBD1 matching over 7 bases. CDR3 size: 15 residues. V gave up 2 bases and J gave up 4 bases; unmatched junction bases: 11. Germline V gives CDR1 GTSNPN, CDR2 SVGIG (reference sequence). CDR3 region: CAWSPTDRINYEQYF. The CDR3 DNA is TGTGCCTGGAGTCCAACGGACAGGATCAATTACGAGCAGTACTTC.

This chain uses TRBV29-1 with TRBJ2-5; D is possibly TRBD2 (6 bases). Germline-derived CDR1 and CDR2 are SQVTM and ANQGSEA. Trimming pared 6 bases from V and 11 bases from J, leaving 19 bases between. The CDR3 totals 12 residues. The DNA for the CDR3 is TGCAGCGTACCGGGACTGGATTGGAAGCAGTACTTC. Its protein is CSVPGLDWKQYF.

The rearrangement uses TRBV6-5 and TRBJ2-2, with D possibly being TRBD1 (5 bases). The CDR3 sequence is 14 residues long. V lost 7 bases to trimming and J lost 3 bases, with 12 bases between them. Germline-derived CDR1 and CDR2 are MNHEY and SVGAGI. In nucleotides, the CDR3 is TGTGCCAGCAAACCAGGGCCAGACACCGGGGAGCTGTTTTTT. Translating gives CASKPGPDTGELFF.

V is TRBV18 and J is TRBJ1-3; D might be TRBD1 (5 bases). The CDR3 length is 16 residues. Trimming took 3 bases from V and 3 from J, leaving 15 bases between them. Germline CDR1 and CDR2: KGHSH and LQKENI. The CDR3: CASSPRQNRGGNTIYF. DNA of the CDR3: TGTGCCAGCTCACCTAGACAGAATCGGGGTGGAAACACCATATATTTT. The whole variable domain, filled in from reference TRBV18 and TRBJ1-3, reads NAGVMQNPRHLVRRRGQEARLRCSPMKGHSHVYWYRQLPEEGLKFMVYLQKENIIDESGMPKERFSAEFPKEGPSILRIQQVVRGDSAAYFCASSPRQNRGGNTIYFGEGSWLTVV.

The chain employs TRBV19 and TRBJ2-7; 7 positions agree with TRBD2. The CDR3 loop spans 14 amino acids. Germline CDR1 is LNHDA and CDR2 is SQIVND (reference sequence). V was clipped by 3 bases and J by 2 bases; unmatched bases: 4. CDR3 sequence: CASSIASGAYEQYF. The CDR3 DNA reads as TGTGCCAGTAGTATCGCTAGCGGTGCCTACGAGCAGTACTTC.

J is TRBJ2-1 and V is TRBV5-7, with 9 bases fitting TRBD2. TRBV5-7 is labeled an ORF, and its function is uncertain. The CDR3 runs 17 residues. V lost 1 base, J lost 0 bases, and 5 bases stayed unmatched. The CDR3 DNA reads TGTGCCAGCAGCTTGTGGCTAGCGGGAAACTCCTACAATGAGCAGTTCTTC. It translates to CASSLWLAGNSYNEQFF.

V and J are TRBV7-9 and TRBJ2-7; no reliable D call. The V end was cut by 1 base, the J end by 2 bases, with 9 bases between. There are 14 residues in the CDR3. The germline gives CDR1 SEHNR, CDR2 FQNEAQ (reference sequence). This chain's CDR3 is CASSLETRTYEQYF. The DNA of the CDR3 is TGTGCCAGCAGCTTAGAGACACGGACCTACGAGCAGTACTTC.

The J gene is TRBJ1-1, the V gene TRBV28; the D gene is possibly TRBD1 (5 bases). The CDR3 spans 13 residues. Trimming took off 3 bases at V and 4 bases at J, with 9 bases between the two ends. Germline loops: CDR1 MDHEN, CDR2 SYDVKM. The CDR3 DNA follows: TGTGCCAGCAGTTTTCAGGGACGCACTGAAGCTTTCTTT. It yields the protein CASSFQGRTEAFF.

The rearrangement links TRBV4-1 to TRBJ2-1; 8 nucleotides match TRBD2. From germline, CDR1 is MGHRA and CDR2 YSYEKL. This CDR3 comprises 17 residues. The J segment lost 5 bases and the V segment lost 3 bases, leaving 12 bases of the junction unmatched. The CDR3 is CASSQGTGGLAHNEQFF. The DNA for the CDR3 is TGCGCCAGCAGCCAGGGTACGGGCGGACTAGCCCACAATGAGCAGTTCTTC.

This chain uses TRBV10-3 with TRBJ2-3, with TRBD1 identical over 7 bases. Germline assignment: CDR1 ENHRY and CDR2 SYGVKD. Unmatched junction bases numbered 4, after V lost 6 bases and J lost 1 base. The CDR3 spans 14 residues. For the CDR3, the DNA is TGTGCCATCAGCGAGGGACAGCGCACAGATACGCAGTATTTT. Translated: CAISEGQRTDTQYF.

The chain couples TRBV15 to TRBJ2-5, with 13 positions matching TRBD2. The CDR3 consists of 15 residues. Germline loops: CDR1 LNHNV, CDR2 YYDKDF (reference sequence). Trimming at V came to 5 bases and at J to 5 bases, leaving 5 bases not matched to a gene. The CDR3 is CATSRRTSGSETQYF. The CDR3, as DNA: TGTGCCACCAGCCGCCGGACTAGCGGGAGTGAGACCCAGTACTTC.

The gene calls are TRBV11-3 and TRBJ1-1; 11 bases match TRBD1. The J segment lost 5 bases and the V segment lost 0 bases, leaving 2 bases of the junction unmatched. From germline, CDR1 is SGHNT and CDR2 YENEEA. This CDR3 spans 15 amino acids. CDR3 amino acids: CASSLDGTGGTEAFF. The DNA for the CDR3 is TGTGCCAGCAGCTTAGATGGGACAGGGGGGACTGAAGCTTTCTTT.

This chain joins TRBV7-9 and TRBJ2-5; D is possibly TRBD2 (7 bases). This CDR3 comprises 16 residues. Germline V gene data show CDR1 as SEHNR and CDR2 as FQNEAQ (reference sequence). V lost 5 bases and J lost 4, with 20 bases in between. The CDR3 loop is CASSGGGVPGGETQYF. The CDR3, as DNA: TGTGCCAGCAGCGGAGGGGGGGTCCCAGGCGGAGAGACCCAGTACTTC.

This chain uses TRBV30 with TRBJ1-2; D is undetermined. Germline CDR1 reads GTSNPN; CDR2 reads SVGIG (reference sequence). The V end lost 3 bases, the J end lost 6 bases, and 17 bases lay between the germline ends. This CDR3 has 14 amino acids. CDR3 region: CAWSWSGSRNGYTF. The CDR3 DNA sequence: TGTGCCTGGAGCTGGAGCGGGAGTAGGAATGGCTACACCTTC.

V gene TRBV11-2 combines with J gene TRBJ2-3, with TRBD2 matching over 8 bases. The J segment lost 5 bases and the V segment lost 5 bases, leaving 12 bases of the junction unmatched. Germline V gene sequence: CDR1 SGHAT, CDR2 FQNNGV. This CDR3 spans 16 amino acids. The CDR3 protein is CASSLGSGGGGDTQYF. The CDR3 DNA reads as TGTGCCAGCAGCCTAGGGTCCGGGGGGGGTGGAGATACGCAGTATTTT. The whole variable domain, remainder taken from reference TRBV11-2 and TRBJ2-3, is EAGVAQSPRYKIIEKRQSVAFWCNPISGHATLYWYQQILGQGPKLLIQFQNNGVVDDSQLPKDRFSAERLKGVDSTLKIQPAKLEDSAVYLCASSLGSGGGGDTQYFGPGTRLTVL.

This rearrangement joins TRBV7-2 to TRBJ2-1; no firm D call. Looked up from germline, CDR1 is SGHTA and CDR2 is FQGNSA. The CDR3 is 14 residues long. Trimming took 0 bases from V and 6 from J, leaving 9 bases between them. The CDR3 spells CASSLAQPTNEQFF. CDR3 nucleotides: TGTGCCAGCAGCTTAGCGCAGCCCACCAATGAGCAGTTCTTC.

This chain uses TRBV11-2 with TRBJ1-4; possible D gene TRBD1, 5 bases. This CDR3 has 16 residues. Trimming removed 5 bases at V and 0 bases at J, with 13 bases between. Germline CDR1 and CDR2: SGHAT and FQNNGV. This CDR3 is CASSPMGTATNEKLFF. For the CDR3, the DNA is TGTGCCAGCAGCCCTATGGGGACTGCAACTAATGAAAAACTGTTTTTT. Complete variable domain (other parts from reference TRBV11-2 and TRBJ1-4): EAGVAQSPRYKIIEKRQSVAFWCNPISGHATLYWYQQILGQGPKLLIQFQNNGVVDDSQLPKDRFSAERLKGVDSTLKIQPAKLEDSAVYLCASSPMGTATNEKLFFGSGTQLSVL.

This sequence joins TRBV5-4 and TRBJ2-1, with TRBD2 matching 13 bases. V was clipped by 9 bases and J by 8 bases; unmatched bases: 11. The CDR3 contains 15 residues. CDR1 SGHNT and CDR2 YYREEE come from the germline V gene (reference sequence). Here the CDR3 reads CATQGLAGLQYEQFF. The CDR3 DNA is TGTGCCACCCAGGGACTAGCGGGACTACAATATGAGCAGTTCTTC.

This chain joins TRBV4-2 and TRBJ2-2; 11 bases agree with TRBD2. With 0 bases clipped from V and 4 bases from J, the junction kept 1 base outside the gene matches. Per the germline V gene, CDR1 is LGHNA and CDR2 is YNFKEQ. CDR3 length: 16 residues. In nucleotides, the CDR3 is TGTGCCAGCAGCCAAGATGGGACTAGCGGCACCGGGGAGCTGTTTTTT. Amino acids: CASSQDGTSGTGELFF.

The chain recombines TRBV28 with TRBJ2-1; 8 nucleotides line up with TRBD1. Germline CDR1 is MDHEN and CDR2 is SYDVKM. The CDR3 runs to 19 residues. Trimming cost V 10 bases and J 4 bases; bases outside gene matches: 24. The CDR3 protein is CANPIGGTGHWREYNEQFF. In DNA form, the CDR3 reads TGTGCCAACCCCATTGGGGGGACAGGCCACTGGAGGGAATACAATGAGCAGTTCTTC.

This chain links TRBV5-1 with TRBJ2-1; a possible D gene is TRBD1 (6 bases). Germline CDR1 SGHRS, CDR2 YFSETQ. CDR3 length: 14 amino acids. Trimming took off 7 bases at V and 3 bases at J, with 14 bases between the two ends. CDR3 nucleotide sequence: TGCGCCAGCTGCGGCGAGGGGGTCTACAATGAGCAGTTCTTC. It encodes CASCGEGVYNEQFF. Using reference TRBV5-1 and TRBJ2-1 for the parts outside the CDR3, the full variable domain is KAGVTQTPRYLIKTRGQQVTLSCSPISGHRSVSWYQQTPGQGLQFLFEYFSETQRNKGNFPGRFSGRQFSNSRSEMNVSTLELGDSALYLCASCGEGVYNEQFFGPGTRLTVL.

The rearrangement joins TRBV5-5 to TRBJ2-1; 7 nucleotides agree with TRBD2. Looked up from germline, CDR1 is SGHKS and CDR2 is YYEKEE (reference sequence). CDR3 size: 17 residues. V lost 5 bases, J lost 3 bases, and 14 bases stayed unmatched. The CDR3 loop is CASRPQGGPILYNEQFF. The CDR3 coding sequence is TGTGCCAGCAGACCCCAGGGAGGGCCAATCCTCTACAATGAGCAGTTCTTC.

The V gene is TRBV18, the J gene TRBJ1-5; TRBD1 might be the D (6 bases). Trimming shortened V by 4 bases and J by 9 bases, and 10 bases separated the two germline ends. CDR1 KGHSH and CDR2 LQKENI come from the germline V gene. The CDR3 length is 12 residues. The DNA for the CDR3 is TGTGCCAGCTCACGCCAGGGGCGGCCCCAGCATTTT. Translation: CASSRQGRPQHF.